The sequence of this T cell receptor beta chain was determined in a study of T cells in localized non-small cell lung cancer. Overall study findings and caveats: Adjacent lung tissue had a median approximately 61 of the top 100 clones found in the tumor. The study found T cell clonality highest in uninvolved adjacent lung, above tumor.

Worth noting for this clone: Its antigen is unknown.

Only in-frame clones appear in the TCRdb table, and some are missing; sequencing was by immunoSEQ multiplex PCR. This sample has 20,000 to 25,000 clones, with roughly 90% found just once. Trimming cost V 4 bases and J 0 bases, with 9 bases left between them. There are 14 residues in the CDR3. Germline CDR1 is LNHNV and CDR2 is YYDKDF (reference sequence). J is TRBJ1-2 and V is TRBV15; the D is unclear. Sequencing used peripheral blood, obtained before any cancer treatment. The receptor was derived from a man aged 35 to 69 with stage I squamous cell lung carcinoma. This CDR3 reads CATSTGRTNYGYTF. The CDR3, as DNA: TGTGCCACCAGCACCGGCCGCACTAACTATGGCTACACCTTC.